One sample yielded the 12 T cell receptor beta chains listed below, sequenced in a study of sequential checkpoint blockade in melanoma. Indicated treatment: randomized to nivolumab then ipilimumab (arm A) or the reverse (arm B). TCRdb keeps only in-frame clones here, not all; method: immunoSEQ multiplex PCR. The sample lists some 19,000 clones; around 66% were seen once. This specimen was CD8+ T cells sorted from blood (inferred from file names), taken from a patient given nivolumab and ipilimumab in sequence. These receptors all come from a human donor with melanoma.

The V call is TRBV4-3, the J call TRBJ1-2, with D maybe TRBD1 (5 bases). The CDR3 consists of 16 residues. The V and J ends lost 0 bases and 5 bases respectively, with 16 bases between them. Germline V gives CDR1 LGHNA, CDR2 YSLEER. In DNA, the CDR3 is TGCGCCAGCAGCCAAGATCGATCGGGGGAGAGGTATGGCTACACCTTC. Translation: CASSQDRSGERYGYTF.

The genes are TRBV4-3 and TRBJ2-1; 12 positions match TRBD2. The V gene end was trimmed by 0 bases and the J gene end by 4 bases; junction bases not matched to a gene: 4. Germline lookup yields CDR1 LGHNA and CDR2 YSLEER. This CDR3 is built from 17 residues. The CDR3 nucleotides are TGCGCCAGCAGCCAAGACGGACTAGCGGGATCTTACAATGAGCAGTTCTTC. Encoded protein: CASSQDGLAGSYNEQFF.

This chain uses TRBV7-5 with TRBJ1-2. TRBV7-5 is deemed a pseudogene. The CDR3 length is 14 residues. This CDR3 reads CARSPPQRDYGYTF. CDR3 DNA sequence: TGTGCCAGAAGCCCCCCCCAACGGGACTATGGCTACACCTTC.

This clone was counted between two and nine times. This chain joins TRBV5-6 and TRBJ2-7; TRBD1 matches at 7 bases. This CDR3 region has 15 residues. Germline CDR1 and CDR2: SGHDT and YYEEEE. Unmatched junction bases numbered 9, after V lost 3 bases and J lost 3 bases. Written as DNA, the CDR3 is TGTGCCAGCAGCTCCGGCCCAGGGGGAGACTACGAGCAGTACTTC. Its protein product is CASSSGPGGDYEQYF.

The chain carries TRBV4-3 and TRBJ2-7, with a weak D call TRBD1 (6 bases). The CDR3 covers 14 residues. Germline CDR1 is LGHNA and CDR2 is YSLEER. The V and J ends lost 3 bases and 3 bases respectively, with 12 bases between them. CDR3 DNA sequence: TGCGCCAGCAGCCAGGGTACAGGGAACTACGAGCAGTACTTC. It specifies CASSQGTGNYEQYF.

This clone was counted a single time. This CDR3 is CASSMDRTYEQYF. The CDR3 nucleotides read TGTGCCAGCAGCATGGACAGAACCTACGAGCAGTACTTC. The chain couples TRBV6-5 to TRBJ2-7, with D possibly TRBD1 on 6 matching bases. The V gene's germline CDR1 is MNHEY and CDR2 SVGAGI. CDR3 length equals 13 residues. The V end was cut by 6 bases, the J end by 2 bases, with 11 bases between.

J is TRBJ2-7 and V is TRBV5-1; 10 nucleotides line up with TRBD1. The CDR3 is 14 residues long. Germline trimming cut 5 bases from V and 2 bases from J; bases unmatched to any gene: 4. The germline V gene has CDR1 SGHRS and CDR2 YFSETQ. Written as DNA, the CDR3 is TGCGCCAGCAGTTCCGGGACAGGGGCCTACGAGCAGTACTTC. This sequence encodes CASSSGTGAYEQYF.

As for this clone: The junction departs from the called germline gene at one end, perhaps through a read error. The V gene is TRBV6-1, the J gene TRBJ1-4; D unresolved. Germline V gene lookup returns CDR1 MNHNS and CDR2 SASEGT. The CDR3 runs to 17 residues. The CDR3 protein is CASSEGWHPATNEKLFF. The CDR3 DNA reads TGTGCCAGCAGCGAAGGGTGGCACCCTGCAACTAATGAAAAACTGTTTTTT.

DNA for the CDR3: TGTGCCAGCAGTTACACAATCAATCAGCCCCAGCATTTT. Encoded protein: CASSYTINQPQHF. The chain couples TRBV6-5 to TRBJ1-5; D unclear. The germline CDR1 and CDR2 sequences are MNHEY and SVGAGI. There are 13 residues in the CDR3. Between the trimmed V and J ends, which lost 2 bases and 3 bases, there was a span of 5 bases.

The chain couples TRBV5-4 to TRBJ1-2; 7 bases map to TRBD1. Germline V CDR1 and CDR2: SGHNT, YYREEE (reference sequence). This CDR3 is built from 12 residues. V was pared by 4 bases and J by 12 bases, with 9 bases of the junction left unmatched. CDR3: CASSPGQEGHTF. For the CDR3, the DNA is TGTGCCAGCAGCCCTGGACAGGAGGGCCACACCTTC.

The chain recombines TRBV15 with TRBJ2-3, with 8 bases identical to TRBD2. The CDR3 length is 15 residues. CDR1 and CDR2 (germline): LNHNV, YYDKDF (reference sequence). V shed 0 bases and J 1 base; nucleotides not matched to a gene: 0. The CDR3 DNA is TGTGCCACCAGCAGAGAGACTAGCGGCACAGATACGCAGTATTTT. Translated, it gives CATSRETSGTDTQYF.

The chain joins TRBV30 to TRBJ1-3; unclear D gene. The ends were cut back, 5 bases at V and 5 bases at J, with 13 bases in the middle. CDR1 is GTSNPN and CDR2 is SVGIG in the germline V gene (reference sequence). The CDR3 length is 13 residues. The CDR3 loop is CAWSNVIRNTIYF. The CDR3 DNA reads TGTGCCTGGTCTAACGTCATTAGAAACACCATATATTTT. The variable domain in full, completed from reference TRBV30 and TRBJ1-3, reads SQTIHQWPATLVQPVGSPLSLECTVEGTSNPNLYWYRQAAGRGLQLLFYSVGIGQISSEVPQNLSASRPQDRQFILSSKKLLLSDSGFYLCAWSNVIRNTIYFGEGSWLTVV.